This T cell receptor (beta chain) was captured in a study of blood T cells in healthy people across ages. This clonotype was recorded a few times. The antigen is not known. General study findings and limits: Unknown donor CMV status possibly confounded expanded clonotype changes. The fall in TCR beta diversity per million T cells was roughly linear with age. Donors of long life had a larger count of naive CD4+ cells and greater diversity than aged donors.

For the second PCR, which ran for roughly 7 to 11 cycles, a sample-barcoded 5' primer and a J-beta primer mix were used. MiXCR, run by TCRdb on the 5' RACE reads, gives a single entry per CDR3 protein. The sample contains roughly 730,000 distinct CDR3 sequences, more than 55% of which appear only once. The V gene lost 4 bases and the J gene lost 3 bases, with 10 bases spanning the gap. CDR1 and CDR2 (germline): SNHLY, FYNNEI. CDR3 length equals 13 residues. The genes are TRBV2 and TRBJ2-7; no firm D call. Specimen: blood. The TCR originated in a middle-aged man in good health. The CDR3 DNA follows: TGTGCCAGCAGTGTCACGAGCTACTACGAGCAGTACTTC. Translated: CASSVTSYYEQYF. Full variable domain (remainder filled in from reference TRBV2 and TRBJ2-7): EPEVTQTPSHQVTQMGQEVILRCVPISNHLYFYWYRQILGQKVEFLVSFYNNEISEKSEIFDDQFSVERPDGSNFTLKIRSTKLEDSAMYFCASSVTSYYEQYFGPGTRLTVT.